The present entry profiles one TCR beta chain with its context. This clonotype was observed a handful of times. The specificity of this receptor is unknown. No quality values exist for individual bases; no much larger clone is one base distant. The sample is drawn from a study of Graves' ophthalmopathy and Graves' hyperthyroidism (dated by TCRdb to between 2018 and 2020). Describing the broader study: Hyperthyroidism was considered stable if no progression to ophthalmopathy occurred within 18 months of follow-up. Following sampling, methimazole starting at 30 mg daily was administered to hyperthyroidism patients, and high-dose intravenous methylprednisolone was administered to ophthalmopathy patients. T-cell repertoires of thyroid tissue and blood were compared in over 5 hyperthyroidism patients. To explore V-J signatures that distinguish ophthalmopathy from hyperthyroidism, a discovery set of roughly 98 patients was enrolled, made up of 40 to 45 with ophthalmopathy and 57 with stable hyperthyroidism. An independent validation cohort comprised 18 hyperthyroidism patients and about 16 patients who later progressed from hyperthyroidism to ophthalmopathy. In total, over 130 blood samples were TCR-sequenced: some 40 ophthalmopathy, approximately 75 hyperthyroidism and some 17 hyperthyroidism-to-ophthalmopathy patients. The study used signatures of the TCR beta repertoire to tell Graves' ophthalmopathy apart from Graves' hyperthyroidism and to predict which patients would progress to ophthalmopathy.

TCR beta CDR3 regions were amplified from RNA transcripts for repertoire sequencing. A first-round RT-PCR used HTBI primers with the Qiagen OneStep RT-PCR kit, followed by a second-round multiplex PCR, size selection and purification. Libraries were sequenced on an Illumina HiSeq2000 using paired-end 100 bp reads. As for how the authors treated the data: SOAPnuke was used to process the reads, throwing out any read that had adapters, had uncalled bases, had a mean Phred below 15, or lacked an exact constant-primer or identifier match. COPE v1.2.5 was used to merge the high-quality paired reads. Clonotypes were defined as unique nucleotide sequences and were aligned to IMGT TRB V, D and J references using MiTCR v1.1. Analysis was restricted to V-J combinations with a frequency above 0.0001, which covered just over 98% of repertoires. For each V-J combination, a TCR clonal expansion and chaos score was defined as F50 clonal expansion divided by the chaos observed in the TCRdist matrix. Welch's t-statistics and random forest were used to reduce features to approximately 13 V-J combinations, which were fed into a naive Bayes classifier. The similarity between thyroid and blood repertoires was quantified using the Morisita-Horn index. In TCRdb, the public reads were trimmed at Q25 with fastp and aligned with MiXCR, with productive beta chains retained. Every CDR3 protein is listed once, alongside the most common genes and DNA of its rows. Clone size and V and J calls follow TCRdb, not the original study. In all, the sample holds over a million distinct CDR3 sequences, and less than 45% of those were seen once. 11% of the sample goes to the ten largest clones.

CDR1 is given as MNHEY and CDR2 as SVGEGT, both from the germline V gene. V was cut back by 7 bases and J by 2 bases, leaving a gap of 18 bases between them. The CDR3 measures 15 amino acids from cysteine to phenylalanine. This entry keeps only the CDR3 DNA: 45 bases, framed from base 1. Patients with hyperthyroidism were aged 18 to 65 years, had been newly diagnosed, and had a disease duration of less than 2 months. Patients with other autoimmune diseases, uncontrolled infections, pregnancy or lactation were excluded from the study. Diagnosis was based on clinical symptoms, serum thyroxine, TRAb, thyroid ultrasound and orbital computed tomography. Trizol reagent was used to extract the total RNA, and its quality was then checked on an Agilent 2100 Bioanalyzer. Study-wide findings and limitations: In validation, the model predicted ophthalmopathy progression with about 71% sensitivity and roughly 78% specificity; roughly eleven predicted patients were CT-confirmed with GO in a median of about 6.2 months. Among expanded thyroid clonotypes with frequency above 0.001, most also showed up in blood, which suggests that blood repertoires may reflect the thyroid immune response. In cross-validation, the 13-signature model distinguished ophthalmopathy from stable hyperthyroidism with around 90% sensitivity and around 81% specificity, while in the test set the corresponding values were 80% and 75%. No statistical method was used to set the sample size in advance, and the investigators knew which group each participant was assigned to.

The receptor comes from an adult man with Graves' hyperthyroidism. Recombination linked TRBV6-2 or TRBV6-3 to TRBJ2-7, with a tentative D gene TRBD1 over 7 matching bases. Sequenced material: peripheral blood or thyroid tissue (not recorded which). The CDR3 reads as follows: CASILSAGTAYEQYF. The nucleotide sequence is given as TGTGCCAGCATCCTCTCGGCGGGGACAGCCTACGAGCAGTACTTC.